The 23 T cell receptor beta chains below come from one sample, sequenced in a study of shared clonotypes between healthy human individuals. Sequenced by immunoSEQ multiplex PCR; TCRdb stores in-frame clones only, minus some. The sample records millions of clones, more than 90% being singletons. The sequenced material came from naive CD4+ T cells sorted from blood. Sample subset: CD45RA+ positively selected. These receptors were obtained from a young man in good health.

The genes are TRBV9 and TRBJ2-3; weak D call: TRBD2 (6 bases). V lost 2 bases, J lost 2 bases, and 12 bases lay in between. The CDR3 loop spans 15 amino acids. The germline gives CDR1 SGDLS, CDR2 YYNGEE. As DNA, the CDR3 is TGTGCCAGCAGCGTTATAGCGGAACCCACAGATACGCAGTATTTT. It codes for CASSVIAEPTDTQYF.

The gene calls are TRBV10-1 and TRBJ1-4; 8 bases are shared with TRBD1. The germline CDR1 and CDR2 sequences are WNHNN and SYGVQD (reference sequence). CDR3 size: 14 residues. V lost 5 bases to trimming and J lost 8 bases; unmatched junction nucleotides: 7. The CDR3 DNA sequence: TGCGCCAGCAGTTCAGGGGGCTCGGGCGAAAAACTGTTTTTT. Amino acids: CASSSGGSGEKLFF.

The chain has TRBV14 and TRBJ1-2; TRBD1 matches at 7 bases. Germline V gene lookup returns CDR1 SGHDN and CDR2 FVKESK. V lost 2 bases, J lost 8 bases, and 2 bases stayed unmatched. There are 12 residues in the CDR3. For the CDR3, the DNA is TGTGCCAGCAGCCAAAACAGGGGCGGCTACACCTTC. Its translation: CASSQNRGGYTF.

The chain is built from TRBV19 and TRBJ2-3; D possibly uses TRBD1 or TRBD2 (5 bases each). Germline V gives CDR1 LNHDA, CDR2 SQIVND (reference sequence). The CDR3 runs to 15 residues. V shed 4 bases and J shed 6 bases, with 17 bases lying between them. In nucleotides, the CDR3 is TGTGCCAGTAGTAAGACCGGGACCAAGTTCGATACGCAGTATTTT. It codes for CASSKTGTKFDTQYF.

This clone was found a few times. The chain employs TRBV18 and TRBJ1-6; a weak D match, TRBD1 (5 bases). Germline V CDR1 and CDR2: KGHSH, LQKENI. The germline V and J ends were trimmed by 3 bases and 7 bases, with 13 bases remaining between them. This CDR3 has 15 residues. This chain's CDR3 is CASSPPQGGNSPLHF. The CDR3 DNA sequence: TGTGCCAGCTCACCTCCGCAGGGCGGCAATTCACCCCTCCACTTT.

This chain connects TRBV30 to TRBJ1-2; no clear D gene. V was shortened by 3 bases and J by 0 bases, with 11 bases between the two germline ends. The CDR3 contains 14 residues. Germline loops: CDR1 GTSNPN, CDR2 SVGIG (reference sequence). The CDR3 region has the DNA TGTGCCTGGAGCAGACAAGGTGCTAACTATGGCTACACCTTC. This codes for CAWSRQGANYGYTF.

The chain is built from TRBV9 and TRBJ2-5; D not resolved. Germline V gene sequence: CDR1 SGDLS, CDR2 YYNGEE. This CDR3 region has 16 residues. V lost 0 bases, J lost 1 base, and 13 bases lay in between. The CDR3 loop is CASSVAVGSVQETQYF. CDR3 nucleotides: TGTGCCAGCAGCGTAGCTGTGGGAAGCGTCCAAGAGACCCAGTACTTC. The full variable domain, rest sourced from reference TRBV9 and TRBJ2-5, is DSGVTQTPKHLITATGQRVTLRCSPRSGDLSVYWYQQSLDQGLQFLIQYYNGEERAKGNILERFSAQQFPDLHSELNLSSLELGDSALYFCASSVAVGSVQETQYFGPGTRLLVL.

This chain connects TRBV30 to TRBJ1-5; a weak D match, TRBD1 (6 bases). Germline V lookup: CDR1 GTSNPN, CDR2 SVGIG (reference sequence). This CDR3 has 14 amino acids. The germline V and J ends were trimmed by 8 bases and 1 base, with 15 bases remaining between them. The CDR3 protein is CALAGQGSNQPQHF. CDR3 DNA sequence: TGTGCCCTAGCCGGGCAGGGGAGCAATCAGCCCCAGCATTTT.

In nucleotides, the CDR3 is TGTGCCAGCAGCAAAGCGGACTTGTATGGTCAAGAGACCCAGTACTTC. It encodes CASSKADLYGQETQYF. This chain connects TRBV21-1 to TRBJ2-5; the D call of TRBD2 is as the table states it, not checked on the DNA. TRBV21-1 is an annotated pseudogene. The CDR3 consists of 16 residues.

The chain recombines TRBV28 with TRBJ1-1; D is undetermined. Trimming took off 6 bases at V and 10 bases at J, with 15 bases between the two ends. Germline V gives CDR1 MDHEN, CDR2 SYDVKM. This CDR3 contains 12 residues. CDR3 loop: CASRYPGLRAFF. CDR3 bases: TGTGCCAGCAGATATCCTGGACTCAGAGCTTTCTTT.

The chain joins TRBV2 to TRBJ2-7; 7 bases are a match to TRBD1. The CDR3 runs 15 residues. Germline CDR1 reads SNHLY; CDR2 reads FYNNEI. Trimming took 3 bases from V and 2 from J; bases not matched to a gene: 7. CDR3 loop: CASSEAAGGPYEQYF. CDR3 DNA sequence: TGTGCCAGCAGTGAGGCCGCAGGGGGACCCTACGAGCAGTACTTC.

The chain carries TRBV19 and TRBJ2-5, with D possibly TRBD1 on 6 matching bases. Trimming shortened V by 6 bases and J by 6 bases, and 14 bases separated the two germline ends. CDR1 is LNHDA and CDR2 is SQIVND in the germline V gene (reference sequence). CDR3 length: 13 residues. CDR3 protein: CASRDSGEQTQYF. The DNA of the CDR3 is TGTGCCAGTAGGGATTCAGGGGAACAGACCCAGTACTTC.

This clone was found once. The rearrangement joins TRBV7-2 to TRBJ2-5, with TRBD2 matching 8 bases. With 2 bases clipped from V and 4 bases from J, the junction kept 3 bases outside the gene matches. Germline CDR1 and CDR2: SGHTA and FQGNSA. The length of the CDR3 is 14 residues. This chain's CDR3 is CASSLLRGGETQYF. In DNA form, the CDR3 reads TGTGCCAGCAGCTTACTACGGGGGGGAGAGACCCAGTACTTC.

V and J are TRBV4-3 and TRBJ1-1; D is unresolved. Germline values: CDR1 LGHNA, CDR2 YSLEER. V lost 1 base and J 4 bases, leaving 7 bases between the germline ends. CDR3 length: 13 residues. CDR3 residues: CASSQGKATEAFF. The CDR3 region has the DNA TGCGCCAGCAGCCAAGGTAAGGCCACTGAAGCTTTCTTT.

The V gene is TRBV11-2, the J gene TRBJ2-5; the match to TRBD2 covers 7 bases. V was pared by 1 base and J by 1 base, with 6 bases of the junction left unmatched. Germline CDR1 is SGHAT and CDR2 is FQNNGV. This CDR3 comprises 16 residues. The CDR3 coding sequence is TGTGCCAGCAGCTTAGGGCCGGCTAGCGGCCAAGAGACCCAGTACTTC. It specifies CASSLGPASGQETQYF.

The rearrangement uses TRBV7-9 and TRBJ2-7; TRBD2 aligns across 9 bases. Germline V gene data show CDR1 as SEHNR and CDR2 as FQNEAQ (reference sequence). The CDR3 runs to 16 residues. The ends lost 0 bases at V and 4 bases at J; junction bases unmatched: 7. CDR3 loop: CASSLARPSGVYEQYF. In DNA form, the CDR3 reads TGTGCCAGCAGCTTAGCGAGACCTAGCGGGGTTTACGAGCAGTACTTC.

V is TRBV19 and J is TRBJ1-6; 7 bases match TRBD1. The CDR3 consists of 14 residues. J gave up 4 bases and V 10 bases, and 7 bases lay outside the gene matches. Germline loops: CDR1 LNHDA, CDR2 SQIVND (reference sequence). CDR3 in DNA: TGTGCCACCGGGACAGCCAAATATAATTCACCCCTCCACTTT. Residues: CATGTAKYNSPLHF.

This rearrangement joins TRBV5-1 to TRBJ1-6; the match to TRBD1 covers 8 bases. With V trimmed by 0 bases and J by 10 bases, 6 bases remained unmatched. This CDR3 has 15 amino acids. Germline CDR1 is SGHRS and CDR2 is YFSETQ. The CDR3 DNA reads as TGCGCCAGCAGCTTGGCCCCAGGGGGCTTATCACCCCTCCACTTT. It codes for CASSLAPGGLSPLHF.

This clone was recorded only once. In nucleotides, the CDR3 is TGTGCCAGCAGCCGGTCGCGGGAGTCCTACGAGCAGTACTTC. Its translation: CASSRSRESYEQYF. J is TRBJ2-7 and V is TRBV11-2, with 7 bases aligning to TRBD2. V shed 5 bases and J 1 base; nucleotides not matched to a gene: 5. The germline V gene has CDR1 SGHAT and CDR2 FQNNGV. CDR3 length: 14 residues.

The V call is TRBV5-6, the J call TRBJ1-4; tentatively, D is TRBD1 (5 bases). The CDR3 consists of 15 residues. CDR1 is SGHDT, CDR2 YYEEEE, per germline. Trimming took off 0 bases at V and 7 bases at J, with 13 bases between the two ends. CDR3 coding DNA: TGTGCCAGCAGCTTGGGCGGGACGGGGCTTGAAAAACTGTTTTTT. Amino acid sequence: CASSLGGTGLEKLFF. The full variable domain, in which reference TRBV5-6 and TRBJ1-4 provide the parts outside the CDR3, is DAGVTQSPTHLIKTRGQQVTLRCSPKSGHDTVSWYQQALGQGPQFIFQYYEEEERQRGNFPDRFSGHQFPNYSSELNVNALLLGDSALYLCASSLGGTGLEKLFFGSGTQLSVL.

As concerns this clone: Other DNA sequences in the same sample also yield this CDR3. The chain carries TRBV5-1 and TRBJ2-7; perhaps TRBD1 as D (8 bases). CDR3 length equals 14 residues. The V end lost 3 bases, the J end lost 2 bases, and 12 bases lay between the germline ends. Germline lookup yields CDR1 SGHRS and CDR2 YFSETQ. The CDR3 DNA reads as TGCGCCAGCAGCTGGACAGGGACTACCTACGAGCAGTACTTC. This encodes CASSWTGTTYEQYF.

This clone turned up a few times. The chain joins TRBV5-1 to TRBJ1-6, with D perhaps matching TRBD1 (5 bases). CDR3 length: 15 amino acids. The V gene's germline CDR1 is SGHRS and CDR2 YFSETQ. The V gene lost 0 bases and the J gene lost 9 bases, with 13 bases spanning the gap. In DNA form, the CDR3 reads TGCGCCAGCAGCTTGGAGCAGGGTGGCGCTTCACCCCTCCACTTT. Encoded protein: CASSLEQGGASPLHF.

This clone was seen once. This rearrangement joins TRBV7-2 to TRBJ2-5, with 13 nucleotides matching TRBD2. Looked up from germline, CDR1 is SGHTA and CDR2 is FQGNSA. V lost 4 bases and J lost 4; bases outside the gene matches: 12. The CDR3 spans 18 residues. The CDR3 here is CASSSRLAGGARGETQYF. Here the CDR3 DNA reads TGTGCCAGCAGCTCCCGACTAGCGGGAGGAGCGAGGGGAGAGACCCAGTACTTC.